The 10 T cell receptor beta chains in this list originate from one sample, sequenced in a study of glioma-infiltrating T cells. Amplification of TCR alpha and beta CDR3 regions from RNA used iRepertoire nested multiplex PCR. TCRdb recomputed calls from the multiplex PCR reads with MiXCR, one row per CDR3 protein. The repertoire holds approximately 190,000 distinct CDR3 sequences, with around 30% as singletons. Sequenced: glioma tissue, nonneoplastic brain tissue, or PBMCs (not recorded which). Every receptor here comes from a human donor with low-grade glioma or glioblastoma, undergoing nonglioma brain surgery, or in good health (not recorded which).

This clonotype was observed at least ten times. The rearrangement links TRBV4-3 to TRBJ2-5; D is undetermined. The CDR3 sequence is 13 residues long. Germline values: CDR1 LGHNA, CDR2 YSLEER. V was cut by 0 bases and J by 5 bases, with 7 bases left in between. CDR3 nucleotides: TGCGCCAGCAGCCAAGATCTTGAGGAGACCCAGTACTTC. Encoded protein: CASSQDLEETQYF.

This clonotype showed up many times. This may be a read error: a much more frequent sequence differs by one nucleotide. The V gene is TRBV4-2, the J gene TRBJ2-3; no clear D. The CDR3 spans 12 residues. Germline V gives CDR1 LGHNA, CDR2 YNFKEQ. V lost 1 base, J lost 2 bases, and 1 base lay in between. CDR3 nucleotide sequence: TGTGCCAGCAGCCAAGTCACAGATACGCAGTATTTT. Its protein product is CASSQVTDTQYF.

This clonotype occurred many times. This chain joins TRBV6-2 or TRBV6-3 and TRBJ2-3, with 7 bases fitting TRBD1. V shed 6 bases, J shed 3 bases, and the junction held 12 bases outside the gene matches. Germline V gene sequence: CDR1 MNHEY, CDR2 SVGEGT. The CDR3 contains 16 residues. The CDR3, as DNA: TGTGCCAGCAGACCTGTTCCTAGCAGGGGGACAGATACGCAGTATTTT. Encoded protein: CASRPVPSRGTDTQYF.

Comment on this clonotype: Being one base from a much bigger clone, this may be a read error. This rearrangement joins TRBV19 to TRBJ2-5; weak D call: TRBD2 (5 bases). The CDR3 is 14 amino acids. Germline V gene data show CDR1 as LNHDA and CDR2 as SQIVND (reference sequence). The germline V and J ends were trimmed by 1 base and 6 bases, with 12 bases remaining between them. The DNA for the CDR3 is TGTGCCAGTAGTATAGGACGGGATGTTAAGACCCAGTACTTC. It encodes CASSIGRDVKTQYF.

To note about this clonotype: A read error is possible here, since a much larger clone lies one base away. The chain combines TRBV4-3 with TRBJ2-7, with D possibly matching TRBD1 (5 bases). The CDR3 is 18 amino acids. CDR1 is LGHNA, CDR2 YSLEER, per germline. CDR3: CASSEDAYIRGRVHEQYF. Written as DNA, the CDR3 is TGCGCCAGCAGCGAAGATGCATATATAAGAGGCAGGGTCCACGAGCAGTACTTC.

The chain is built from TRBV20-1 and TRBJ2-5; TRBD1 aligns across 10 bases. The CDR3 sequence is 14 residues long. Germline CDR1 and CDR2: DFQATT and SNEGSKA (reference sequence). The V gene end was trimmed by 5 bases and the J gene end by 7 bases; junction bases not matched to a gene: 10. The CDR3 here is CSALPGQGMGTQYF. As DNA, the CDR3 is TGCAGTGCTCTACCGGGACAGGGGATGGGGACCCAGTACTTC.

This clonotype came up many times. The J gene is TRBJ2-5, the V gene TRBV27; D gene ambiguous. The germline V gene encodes CDR1 MNHEY and CDR2 SMNVEV (reference sequence). The CDR3 spans 14 residues. V was cut by 6 bases and J by 2 bases, with 13 bases left in between. The CDR3 DNA is TGTGCCAGCAGACCCACTAACCTGCAAGAGACCCAGTACTTC. Translation: CASRPTNLQETQYF.

This clonotype was seen many times. The gene calls are TRBV4-2 and TRBJ2-3; 7 positions match TRBD2. V shed 4 bases, J shed 5 bases, and the junction held 3 bases outside the gene matches. This CDR3 contains 13 residues. The germline V gene has CDR1 LGHNA and CDR2 YNFKEQ. CDR3 region: CASSLIAGDTQYF. Written as DNA, the CDR3 is TGTGCCAGCAGCCTCATAGCGGGAGATACGCAGTATTTT.

This clonotype came up a few times. This chain links TRBV5-1 with TRBJ2-1, with 10 bases lining up with TRBD2. Germline CDR1 SGHRS, CDR2 YFSETQ. J was trimmed by 12 bases and V by 0 bases; bases with no gene match: 6. The CDR3 sequence is 14 residues long. CDR3 region: CASSLEAGGPGQFF. CDR3 sequence (DNA): TGCGCCAGCAGCTTGGAAGCGGGAGGGCCCGGGCAGTTCTTC.

This clonotype appeared a few times. The V and J genes are TRBV3-1 and TRBJ2-7; D gene ambiguous. The CDR3 extends over 14 amino acids. The germline V gene encodes CDR1 LGHDT and CDR2 YNNKEL (reference sequence). Trimming left V 4 bases short and J 0 bases short, with 10 bases between. CDR3 protein: CASSLAIHSYEQYF. CDR3 sequence (DNA): TGTGCCAGCAGCCTAGCTATACACTCCTACGAGCAGTACTTC.